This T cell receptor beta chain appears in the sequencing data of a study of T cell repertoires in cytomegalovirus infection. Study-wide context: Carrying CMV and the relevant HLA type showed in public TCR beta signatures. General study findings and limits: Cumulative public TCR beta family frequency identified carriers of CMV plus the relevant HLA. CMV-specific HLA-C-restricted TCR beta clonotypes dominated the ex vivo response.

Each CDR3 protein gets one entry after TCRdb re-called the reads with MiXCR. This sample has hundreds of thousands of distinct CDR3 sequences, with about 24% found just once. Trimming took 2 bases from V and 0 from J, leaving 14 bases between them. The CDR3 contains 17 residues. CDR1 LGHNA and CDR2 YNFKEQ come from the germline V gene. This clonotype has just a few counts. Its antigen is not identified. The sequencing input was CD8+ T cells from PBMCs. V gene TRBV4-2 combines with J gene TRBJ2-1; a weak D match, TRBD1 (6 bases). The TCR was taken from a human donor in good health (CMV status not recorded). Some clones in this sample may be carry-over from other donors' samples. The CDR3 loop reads CASSQPGTSSSYNEQFF. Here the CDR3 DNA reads TGTGCCAGCAGCCAACCCGGGACATCCAGCTCCTACAATGAGCAGTTCTTC.